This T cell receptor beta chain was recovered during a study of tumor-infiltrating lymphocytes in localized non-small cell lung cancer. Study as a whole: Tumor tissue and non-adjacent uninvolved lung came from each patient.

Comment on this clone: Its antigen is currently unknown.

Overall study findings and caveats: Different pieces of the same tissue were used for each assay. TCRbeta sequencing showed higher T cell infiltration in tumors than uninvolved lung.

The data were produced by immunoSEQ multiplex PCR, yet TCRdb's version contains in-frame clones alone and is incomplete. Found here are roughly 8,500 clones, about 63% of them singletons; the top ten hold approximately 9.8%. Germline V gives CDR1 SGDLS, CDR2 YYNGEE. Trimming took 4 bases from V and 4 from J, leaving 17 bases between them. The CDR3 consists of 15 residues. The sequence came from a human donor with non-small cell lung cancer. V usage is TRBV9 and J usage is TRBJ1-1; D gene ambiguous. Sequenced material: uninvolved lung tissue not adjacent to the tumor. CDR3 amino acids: CASSLTTSGPTEAFF. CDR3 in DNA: TGTGCCAGCAGCCTCACTACTTCAGGTCCCACTGAAGCTTTCTTT. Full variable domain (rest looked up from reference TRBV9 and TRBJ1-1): DSGVTQTPKHLITATGQRVTLRCSPRSGDLSVYWYQQSLDQGLQFLIQYYNGEERAKGNILERFSAQQFPDLHSELNLSSLELGDSALYFCASSLTTSGPTEAFFGQGTRLTVV.